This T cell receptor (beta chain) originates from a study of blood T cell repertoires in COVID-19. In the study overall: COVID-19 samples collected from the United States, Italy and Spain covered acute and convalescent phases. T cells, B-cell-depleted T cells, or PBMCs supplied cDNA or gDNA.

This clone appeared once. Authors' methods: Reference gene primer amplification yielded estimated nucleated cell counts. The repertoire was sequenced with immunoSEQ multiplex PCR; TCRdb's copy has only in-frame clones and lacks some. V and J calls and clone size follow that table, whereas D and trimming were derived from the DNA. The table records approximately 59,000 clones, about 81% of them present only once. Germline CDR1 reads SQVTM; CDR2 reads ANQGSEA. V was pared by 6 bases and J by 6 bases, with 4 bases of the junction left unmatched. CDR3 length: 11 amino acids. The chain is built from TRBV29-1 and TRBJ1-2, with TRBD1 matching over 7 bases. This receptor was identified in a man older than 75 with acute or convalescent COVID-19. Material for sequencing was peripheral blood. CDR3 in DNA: TGCAGCGTCGAACAGGGGAATGGCTACACCTTC. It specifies CSVEQGNGYTF.